This T cell receptor (beta chain) was retrieved from a study of CD8+CD57+ T cells in acquired aplastic anemia. The wider study: Isolated CD4+ and CD8+ cells, once sorted, yielded DNA averaging roughly 3.2 ug.

V gave up 2 bases and J gave up 10 bases, with 9 bases separating them. Per the germline V gene, CDR1 is DFQATT and CDR2 is SNEGSKA (reference sequence). This CDR3 is 12 amino acids long. All sequencing subjects had displayed CD8+CD57+ cell expansion on flow cytometry. General study findings and limits: Roughly 31 CD8+ CDR3 sequences were shared between patients and controls.

Using genomic DNA as the template, TCR beta VDJ and CDR3 profiling was carried out. TCRdb itself ran the reads through MiXCR, one entry per CDR3 protein. This sample has more than 150,000 distinct CDR3 sequences, with approximately 51% found just once. This clonotype was counted at least ten times. Its antigen is undetermined. The V gene is TRBV20-1, the J gene TRBJ1-6, with D tentatively TRBD1 (6 bases). Material for sequencing was sorted CD4+, CD8+, or CD8+CD57+ T cells (not recorded which) from PBMCs. This receptor was identified in a human donor with aplastic anemia. The CDR3 protein is CSARPQGSPLHF. For the CDR3, the DNA is TGCAGTGCTAGACCCCAGGGGTCACCCCTCCACTTT.